The 29 T cell receptor beta chains given below trace back to one sample, sequenced in a study of human T cells and chemical hapten exposure. Time point given: patch test 1, 2 weeks after DPC sensitization. Treatment of the sample: therapeutic diphenylcyclopropenone sensitization with weekly scalp DPC. TCRdb passed the RACE reads through MiXCR, listing each CDR3 protein once. This table has around 380,000 distinct CDR3 sequences, about 4.8% appearing once. Sequenced material: whole blood, taken in connection with sensitization to the hapten diphenylcyclopropenone (DPC). These receptors originate from a woman in her fifties or sixties with alopecia areata. Some clones in this sample may be carry-over from other donors' samples.

This clonotype showed up many times. This chain uses TRBV5-6 with TRBJ2-7; 11 bases map to TRBD2. Germline lookup yields CDR1 SGHDT and CDR2 YYEEEE. With V trimmed by 0 bases and J by 4 bases, 9 bases remained unmatched. This CDR3 contains 17 residues. For the CDR3, the DNA is TGTGCCAGCAGCTTGGAATTACTAGCGGGAGATTCTTACGAGCAGTACTTC. Translated, it gives CASSLELLAGDSYEQYF. Using reference TRBV5-6 and TRBJ2-7 for the parts outside the CDR3, the full variable domain is DAGVTQSPTHLIKTRGQQVTLRCSPKSGHDTVSWYQQALGQGPQFIFQYYEEEERQRGNFPDRFSGHQFPNYSSELNVNALLLGDSALYLCASSLELLAGDSYEQYFGPGTRLTVT.

This clonotype has a handful of counts. The chain joins TRBV29-1 to TRBJ2-6, with D tentatively TRBD1 or TRBD2 (6 bases each). Germline CDR1 is SQVTM and CDR2 is ANQGSEA. The CDR3 sequence is 15 residues long. This CDR3 reads CRGAQGTPGANVLTF. The CDR3 DNA reads as TGCAGAGGGGCCCAGGGGACTCCTGGGGCCAACGTCCTGACTTTC. Full variable domain (remainder filled in from reference TRBV29-1 and TRBJ2-6): SAVISQKPSRDICQRGTSLTIQCQVDSQVTMMFWYRQQPGQSLTLIATANQGSEATYESGFVIDKFPISRPNLTFSTLTVSNMSPEDSSIYLCRGAQGTPGANVLTFGAGSRLTVL.

This clonotype was seen at least ten times. CDR3 protein: CSVPVGTGELFF. The CDR3 bases are TGCAGCGTCCCGGTTGGAACCGGGGAGCTGTTTTTT. This chain uses TRBV29-1 with TRBJ2-2; D is ambiguous. This CDR3 has 12 residues. V was trimmed by 6 bases and J by 5 bases, leaving 10 bases between them. Looked up from germline, CDR1 is SQVTM and CDR2 is ANQGSEA.

At least ten counts were recorded for this clonotype. This sequence joins TRBV2 and TRBJ1-4; D is unclear. Germline loops: CDR1 SNHLY, CDR2 FYNNEI. The CDR3 covers 11 residues. Trimming shortened V by 1 base and J by 7 bases, and 1 base separated the two germline ends. The DNA of the CDR3 is TGTGCCAGCAGTGAAGGTGAAAAACTGTTTTTT. Protein sequence: CASSEGEKLFF.

This clonotype was seen a few times. V gene TRBV18 combines with J gene TRBJ2-1; 10 positions match TRBD1. Trimming cost V 6 bases and J 8 bases; bases outside gene matches: 10. The CDR3 spans 15 residues. Germline-derived CDR1 and CDR2 are KGHSH and LQKENI. The CDR3 nucleotides read TGTGCCAGCTCCCAAGAGACAGGGGGCCGCGATGAGCAGTTCTTC. The encoded protein is CASSQETGGRDEQFF.

This clonotype was found a few times. The J gene is TRBJ2-3, the V gene TRBV9; 8 nucleotides line up with TRBD2. The CDR3 totals 17 residues. CDR1 SGDLS and CDR2 YYNGEE come from the germline V gene. After removal of 1 base from V and 2 bases from J, the junction contained 9 bases not matched to a gene. The CDR3 coding sequence is TGTGCCAGCAGCGTAAACTCGCGGGGGGCCTCCACAGATACGCAGTATTTT. Protein: CASSVNSRGASTDTQYF.

This clonotype was seen many times. The J gene is TRBJ1-5, the V gene TRBV7-2, with unresolved D. Trimming shortened V by 3 bases and J by 5 bases, and 8 bases separated the two germline ends. The CDR3 is 13 amino acids. Germline CDR1 reads SGHTA; CDR2 reads FQGNSA. CDR3 amino acids: CASSFGSHQPQHF. The DNA of the CDR3 is TGTGCCAGCAGCTTCGGGAGCCATCAGCCCCAGCATTTT. Filled out from reference TRBV7-2 and TRBJ1-5, the complete variable domain reads GAGVSQSPSNKVTEKGKDVELRCDPISGHTALYWYRQSLGQGLEFLIYFQGNSAPDKSGLPSDRFSAERTGGSVSTLTIQRTQQEDSAVYLCASSFGSHQPQHFGDGTRLSIL.

The gene calls are TRBV11-2 and TRBJ1-1; the D gene is possibly TRBD1 (5 bases). From germline, CDR1 is SGHAT and CDR2 FQNNGV. The CDR3 is 15 residues long. The V and J ends lost 5 bases and 4 bases respectively, with 17 bases between them. DNA of the CDR3: TGTGCCAGCAGCCAAAACGGGGGAGGAGGCACTGAAGCTTTCTTT. It is translated as CASSQNGGGGTEAFF.

The table lists this clonotype with a count of one. This chain joins TRBV2 and TRBJ2-4; 10 bases align to TRBD1. V lost 6 bases, J lost 6 bases, and 8 bases stayed unmatched. Germline CDR1 SNHLY, CDR2 FYNNEI. CDR3 size: 15 residues. Here the CDR3 reads CASRSTGGMANIQYF. The CDR3 DNA follows: TGTGCCAGCAGGTCGACAGGGGGCATGGCAAACATTCAGTACTTC.

This clonotype has a handful of counts. The chain links TRBV6-6 to TRBJ1-4; D is unresolved. This CDR3 has 16 residues. CDR1 and CDR2 (germline): MNHNY, SVGAGI (reference sequence). Trimming shortened V by 2 bases and J by 7 bases, and 17 bases separated the two germline ends. The CDR3 loop is CASSYKYPGLGEKLFF. The CDR3 bases are TGTGCCAGCAGTTACAAGTATCCCGGGCTGGGTGAAAAACTGTTTTTT.

This clonotype was observed at least ten times. This sequence joins TRBV6-1 and TRBJ1-1; D is possibly TRBD1 (5 bases). Germline CDR1 and CDR2: MNHNS and SASEGT. The CDR3 spans 14 residues. V was shortened by 7 bases and J by 0 bases, with 12 bases between the two germline ends. The CDR3 protein is CASTPKGLNTEAFF. The DNA of the CDR3 is TGTGCCAGCACCCCCAAGGGGTTGAACACTGAAGCTTTCTTT.

There are many counts of this clonotype. The V call is TRBV27, the J call TRBJ2-2; D is uncertain. The germline CDR1 and CDR2 sequences are MNHEY and SMNVEV (reference sequence). This CDR3 comprises 12 residues. Trimming took off 6 bases at V and 6 bases at J, with 8 bases between the two ends. CDR3 sequence reads: CASSPLAGELFF. The CDR3 coding sequence is TGTGCCAGCAGCCCTCTAGCCGGGGAGCTGTTTTTT.

This clonotype appeared many times. The chain carries TRBV2 and TRBJ1-2; 7 bases fit TRBD1. Trimming cost V 4 bases and J 3 bases; bases outside gene matches: 11. The germline V gene has CDR1 SNHLY and CDR2 FYNNEI. The CDR3 has 16 residues. CDR3 sequence reads: CASSAKGRGFDYGYTF. The CDR3 DNA reads as TGTGCCAGCAGTGCCAAGGGCAGGGGGTTTGACTATGGCTACACCTTC. Filled out from reference TRBV2 and TRBJ1-2, the complete variable domain reads EPEVTQTPSHQVTQMGQEVILRCVPISNHLYFYWYRQILGQKVEFLVSFYNNEISEKSEIFDDQFSVERPDGSNFTLKIRSTKLEDSAMYFCASSAKGRGFDYGYTFGSGTRLTVV.

This clonotype was recorded many times. The chain recombines TRBV7-2 with TRBJ2-3; D is unresolved. The V and J ends lost 5 bases and 5 bases respectively, with 5 bases between them. Germline CDR1 is SGHTA and CDR2 is FQGNSA. This CDR3 has 11 residues. This CDR3 is CASSPRDTQYF. The CDR3 bases are TGTGCCAGCAGCCCCCGAGATACGCAGTATTTT.

In this sample, this clonotype turned up many times. This chain uses TRBV4-1 with TRBJ2-3; 14 bases are a match to TRBD2. The CDR3 runs 16 residues. The germline V gene has CDR1 MGHRA and CDR2 YSYEKL. Losses at the gene ends were 5 bases for V and 5 bases for J; bases not matched to a gene: 6. The CDR3 protein is CASSARTSGRLDTQYF. The CDR3 DNA is TGCGCCAGCAGCGCAAGGACTAGCGGGAGGTTAGATACGCAGTATTTT.

This clonotype was observed at least ten times. The chain combines TRBV9 with TRBJ1-1; TRBD1 is a possible D gene (6 bases). There are 15 residues in the CDR3. V was trimmed by 0 bases and J by 1 base, leaving 10 bases between them. CDR1 is SGDLS, CDR2 YYNGEE, per germline. The DNA of the CDR3 is TGTGCCAGCAGCGTAGCAGCGACAGGGAACACTGAAGCTTTCTTT. Translation: CASSVAATGNTEAFF.

This clonotype was seen more than once but under ten times. J is TRBJ2-7 and V is TRBV28; D possibly corresponds to TRBD2 (6 bases). With 4 bases removed from V and 7 bases from J, the gap between germline ends came to 14 bases. Germline V gene lookup returns CDR1 MDHEN and CDR2 SYDVKM. This CDR3 comprises 13 residues. The chain's CDR3 is CASSYPEGWEQYF. In nucleotides, the CDR3 is TGTGCCAGCAGTTACCCGGAGGGTTGGGAGCAGTACTTC.

This clonotype was observed a handful of times. The chain joins TRBV29-1 to TRBJ1-2; 8 bases map to TRBD1. Germline CDR1 reads SQVTM; CDR2 reads ANQGSEA. V lost 6 bases and J lost 2; bases outside the gene matches: 5. The CDR3 has 13 residues. The CDR3 is CSVVGQGNYGYTF. Here the CDR3 DNA reads TGCAGCGTAGTCGGACAGGGAAACTATGGCTACACCTTC.

In this sample, this clonotype turned up many times. The chain joins TRBV7-6 to TRBJ2-1, with 9 bases lining up with TRBD1. V was pared by 4 bases and J by 6 bases, with 13 bases of the junction left unmatched. Germline lookup yields CDR1 SGHVS and CDR2 FNYEAQ. CDR3 length equals 17 residues. CDR3 coding DNA: TGTGCCAGCAGCTATTTGGGTTGGGGACAGGGCCCCAATGAGCAGTTCTTC. Its translation: CASSYLGWGQGPNEQFF.

The table lists this clonotype with many counts. The chain joins TRBV6-1 to TRBJ2-1; 8 nucleotides align to TRBD2. The V segment lost 5 bases and the J segment 6 bases; nucleotides outside the gene matches: 9. The CDR3 spans 15 residues. CDR1 is MNHNS, CDR2 SASEGT, per germline. CDR3 bases: TGTGCCAGCAGTACTAGCGGAGCCCACTCCAATGAGCAGTTCTTC. Protein sequence: CASSTSGAHSNEQFF.

This clonotype was recorded at least ten times. The chain carries TRBV25-1 and TRBJ2-7, with D perhaps TRBD1 or TRBD2 (5 bases each). Per germline, CDR1 MGHDK and CDR2 SYGVNS. Trimming took 7 bases from V and 6 from J, leaving 13 bases between them. CDR3 length: 12 amino acids. The CDR3 protein is CASTGPLSEQYF. CDR3 bases: TGTGCCAGCACGGGGCCACTAAGCGAGCAGTACTTC.

Many counts were recorded for this clonotype. The rearrangement joins TRBV9 to TRBJ2-7, with no clear D. CDR3 length equals 15 residues. V was cut by 3 bases and J by 5 bases, with 18 bases left in between. Per germline, CDR1 SGDLS and CDR2 YYNGEE. The CDR3 region has the DNA TGTGCCAGCAGCGCAACTCTCCAAGGCCCCCACGAGCAGTACTTC. It encodes CASSATLQGPHEQYF.

A few counts support this clonotype. The gene calls are TRBV12-3 or TRBV12-4 and TRBJ1-3, with D hard to call. This CDR3 is 15 amino acids long. V was shortened by 3 bases and J by 0 bases, with 9 bases between the two germline ends. In DNA form, the CDR3 reads TGTGCCAGCAGTTTGGGCCATCTCTCTGGAAACACCATATATTTT. The encoded protein is CASSLGHLSGNTIYF.

The chain joins TRBV6-6 to TRBJ2-7; TRBD2 agrees at 11 bases. The J segment lost 1 base and the V segment lost 4 bases, leaving 6 bases of the junction unmatched. Germline CDR1 and CDR2: MNHNY and SVGAGI (reference sequence). The CDR3 extends over 16 amino acids. CDR3 nucleotide sequence: TGTGCCAGCAGTTCCTCTAGCGGGAGGAGTTCCTACGAGCAGTACTTC. Its translation is CASSSSSGRSSYEQYF.

This clonotype was observed a handful of times. This chain connects TRBV6-2 or TRBV6-3 to TRBJ2-4; D unresolved. V shed 6 bases and J shed 6 bases, with 12 bases lying between them. The germline gives CDR1 MNHEY, CDR2 SVGEGT. This CDR3 is built from 13 residues. The CDR3 here is CASSPGNLNIQYF. CDR3 DNA: TGTGCCAGCAGCCCCGGAAATCTAAACATTCAGTACTTC.

The rearrangement links TRBV12-3 or TRBV12-4 to TRBJ1-1; 7 positions agree with TRBD1. The CDR3 totals 13 residues. V dropped 5 bases and J dropped 4; count of bases not matched to a gene: 4. The CDR3 coding sequence is TGTGCCAGCAGTCCCGGGACAGTCACTGAAGCTTTCTTT. Translating gives CASSPGTVTEAFF.

CDR3 residues: CASSVGGETYEQYF. CDR3 coding DNA: TGTGCCAGCAGCGTAGGAGGCGAAACCTACGAGCAGTACTTC. The chain couples TRBV9 to TRBJ2-7; D is undetermined. The CDR3 is 14 residues long. Germline values: CDR1 SGDLS, CDR2 YYNGEE. The V gene lost 0 bases and the J gene lost 2 bases, with 9 bases spanning the gap.

The chain is built from TRBV4-2 and TRBJ2-4; D is possibly TRBD1 or TRBD2 (5 bases each). With 0 bases removed from V and 3 bases from J, the gap between germline ends came to 9 bases. Germline V gene lookup returns CDR1 LGHNA and CDR2 YNFKEQ. This CDR3 spans 15 amino acids. The CDR3 DNA sequence: TGTGCCAGCAGCCAAGACCGGGACCACAAAAACATTCAGTACTTC. Amino acid sequence: CASSQDRDHKNIQYF.

There are a few counts of this clonotype. This sequence joins TRBV6-1 and TRBJ1-5; TRBD1 is a possible D gene (5 bases). There are 14 residues in the CDR3. CDR1 and CDR2 from the germline V gene are MNHNS and SASEGT. Deletions cut 7 bases from V and 6 bases from J, with 16 bases between. This CDR3 is CASNQWGFFQPQHF. In nucleotides, the CDR3 is TGTGCCAGCAACCAGTGGGGGTTCTTTCAGCCCCAGCATTTT.